This T cell receptor (beta chain) was captured by sequencing in a study of OX40 agonist ivuxolimab in advanced cancers. Findings and limits, study-wide: Among the nonresponders, some also had low normalized T-cell clonal expansion. With doses of 0.1 to 3.0 mg/kg, CD4+ and CD8+ blood T cells had undergone clonal expansion by week 6.

Deletions cut 0 bases from V and 8 bases from J, with 10 bases between. Germline V gene data show CDR1 as MNHEY and CDR2 as SVGAGI. This CDR3 spans 13 amino acids. Worth noting for this clone: The antigen remains unidentified.

The assay was immunoSEQ multiplex PCR, and TCRdb's table has in-frame clones only and misses some. Here the sample spans tens of thousands of clones, 80% to 90% being singletons. Sequenced here: CD4+ or CD8+ T cells sorted from blood, sampled in a trial of the OX40 agonist ivuxolimab. The sequence came from an adult with an advanced solid tumor such as melanoma, head and neck, liver or kidney cancer. The chain uses TRBV6-5 and TRBJ1-1, with D possibly being TRBD1 (6 bases). CDR3 bases: TGTGCCAGCAGTTACTCCGGGGGCCGCGAAGCTTTCTTT. Its protein product is CASSYSGGREAFF.